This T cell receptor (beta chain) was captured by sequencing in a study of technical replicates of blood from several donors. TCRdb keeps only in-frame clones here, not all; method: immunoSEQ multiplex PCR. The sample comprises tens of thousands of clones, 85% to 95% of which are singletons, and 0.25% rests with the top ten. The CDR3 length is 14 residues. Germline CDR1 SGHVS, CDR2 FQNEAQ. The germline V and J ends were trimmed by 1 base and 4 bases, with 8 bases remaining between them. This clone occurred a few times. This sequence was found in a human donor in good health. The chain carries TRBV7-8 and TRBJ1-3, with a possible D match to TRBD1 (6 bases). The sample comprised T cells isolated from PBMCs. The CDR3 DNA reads TGTGCCAGCAGCTTAGTGGGACAAGGAAACACCATATATTTT. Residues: CASSLVGQGNTIYF.